The 14 T cell receptor beta chains given below trace back to one sample, sequenced in a study of blood T cell repertoires in COVID-19. Using immunoSEQ multiplex PCR, the repertoire was profiled, and TCRdb retains in-frame clones only, with some absent. This table holds 250,000 or so clones, approximately 90% found once. The source material was PBMCs or T cells enriched from blood (not recorded which). All receptors come from a man aged 50-59 years who had been exposed to COVID-19.

The chain employs TRBV28 and TRBJ2-1; D might be TRBD2 (6 bases). Germline V lookup: CDR1 MDHEN, CDR2 SYDVKM. There are 12 residues in the CDR3. The V end was cut by 3 bases, the J end by 12 bases, with 12 bases between. Written as DNA, the CDR3 is TGTGCCAGCAGTTTCCCTGGGGGGTTGCAGTTCTTC. Its translation is CASSFPGGLQFF. The full variable domain, completed using reference TRBV28 and TRBJ2-1, is DVKVTQSSRYLVKRTGEKVFLECVQDMDHENMFWYRQDPGLGLRLIYFSYDVKMKEKGDIPEGYSVSREKKERFSLILESASTNQTSMYLCASSFPGGLQFFGPGTRLTVL.

This clone has only one observation. The chain uses TRBV5-1 and TRBJ2-7; TRBD2 matches 11 bases. Unmatched junction bases numbered 6, after V lost 3 bases and J lost 4 bases. This CDR3 has 15 amino acids. Germline CDR1 reads SGHRS; CDR2 reads YFSETQ. The CDR3 protein is CASSYLLAGEYEQYF. For the CDR3, the DNA is TGCGCCAGCAGCTATTTACTAGCGGGGGAGTACGAGCAGTACTTC. Full variable domain (missing parts from reference TRBV5-1 and TRBJ2-7): KAGVTQTPRYLIKTRGQQVTLSCSPISGHRSVSWYQQTPGQGLQFLFEYFSETQRNKGNFPGRFSGRQFSNSRSEMNVSTLELGDSALYLCASSYLLAGEYEQYFGPGTRLTVT.

The J gene is TRBJ1-2, the V gene TRBV6-2 or TRBV6-3; perhaps TRBD1 as D (5 bases). CDR1 and CDR2 from the germline V gene are MNHEY and SVGEGT. CDR3 length: 15 amino acids. Trimming took 4 bases from V and 2 from J, leaving 14 bases between them. CDR3 sequence: CASSLRDSYNYGYTF. For the CDR3, the DNA is TGTGCCAGCAGTTTACGCGACAGCTACAACTATGGCTACACCTTC.

The CDR3 bases are TGTGCCAGCAACCTACTAGCGGGGGGCTACAATGAGCAGTTCTTC. Translated, it gives CASNLLAGGYNEQFF. The rearrangement links TRBV7-2 to TRBJ2-1; 12 bases match TRBD2. The trim removed 7 bases at V and 3 bases at J, leaving 4 bases unmatched. CDR3 size: 15 residues. CDR1 SGHTA and CDR2 FQGNSA come from the germline V gene.

The rearrangement uses TRBV19 and TRBJ1-1; the D is unclear. The V end lost 7 bases, the J end lost 5 bases, and 17 bases lay between the germline ends. Germline lookup yields CDR1 LNHDA and CDR2 SQIVND (reference sequence). This CDR3 has 14 amino acids. As DNA, the CDR3 is TGTGCCAGTACCCCCATGGGCAAGCGGACTGAAGCTTTCTTT. It yields the protein CASTPMGKRTEAFF.

The count of this clone is one. The chain combines TRBV4-1 with TRBJ2-3; D ambiguous. V lost 0 bases and J 0 bases, leaving 10 bases between the germline ends. The length of the CDR3 is 16 residues. Looked up from germline, CDR1 is MGHRA and CDR2 is YSYEKL. CDR3 in DNA: TGCGCCAGCAGCCAAGATGCGGCAGCTAGCACAGATACGCAGTATTTT. Translating it yields CASSQDAAASTDTQYF.

The rearrangement uses TRBV19 and TRBJ1-5; unclear D gene. The length of the CDR3 is 15 residues. V was clipped by 3 bases and J by 13 bases, with 22 bases between them. Looked up from germline, CDR1 is LNHDA and CDR2 is SQIVND (reference sequence). The CDR3 nucleotides are TGTGCCAGTAGTATCACCCCGGGGAGCGGAATTATTCAGCATTTT. Its translation is CASSITPGSGIIQHF.

The chain has TRBV18 and TRBJ2-5, with D perhaps TRBD1 (5 bases). The length of the CDR3 is 13 residues. Germline lookup yields CDR1 KGHSH and CDR2 LQKENI. V was trimmed by 6 bases and J by 2 bases, leaving 10 bases between them. CDR3 sequence (DNA): TGTGCCAGCTCCGACAGTATACAAGAGACCCAGTACTTC. Translation: CASSDSIQETQYF.

The chain has TRBV20-1 and TRBJ1-1; 8 nucleotides match TRBD1. V gave up 3 bases and J gave up 4 bases; unmatched junction bases: 10. CDR1 is DFQATT, CDR2 SNEGSKA, per germline (reference sequence). The CDR3 totals 15 residues. The CDR3 spells CSASSQGAVITEAFF. The CDR3 DNA reads as TGCAGTGCTAGTTCGCAGGGGGCTGTTATCACTGAAGCTTTCTTT.

The V call is TRBV2, the J call TRBJ2-7; TRBD1 aligns across 7 bases. The CDR3 has 14 residues. V shed 8 bases, J shed 0 bases, and the junction held 7 bases outside the gene matches. Germline V gives CDR1 SNHLY, CDR2 FYNNEI. The DNA of the CDR3 is TGTGCCAGCTCGACAGGGATCAGCTCCTACGAGCAGTACTTC. Its protein product is CASSTGISSYEQYF. The full variable domain, its missing parts supplied by reference TRBV2 and TRBJ2-7, is EPEVTQTPSHQVTQMGQEVILRCVPISNHLYFYWYRQILGQKVEFLVSFYNNEISEKSEIFDDQFSVERPDGSNFTLKIRSTKLEDSAMYFCASSTGISSYEQYFGPGTRLTVT.

The chain has TRBV6-1 and TRBJ1-4; 7 bases are shared with TRBD1. Germline V gene lookup returns CDR1 MNHNS and CDR2 SASEGT. The CDR3 has 18 residues. V was clipped by 4 bases and J by 6 bases; unmatched bases: 17. The CDR3 nucleotides read TGTGCCAGCAGTGTAAGGGGGCCTCTCATAAGGGGCGATGAAAAACTGTTTTTT. It specifies CASSVRGPLIRGDEKLFF.

This clone occurred a few times. The chain employs TRBV5-1 and TRBJ1-5; the match to TRBD1 covers 8 bases. The germline V gene encodes CDR1 SGHRS and CDR2 YFSETQ. The CDR3 has 15 residues. V lost 0 bases to trimming and J lost 8 bases; unmatched junction nucleotides: 7. CDR3 coding DNA: TGCGCCAGCAGCTTGGGACAGGGGCCGGGGGAGCCCCAGCATTTT. Its translation is CASSLGQGPGEPQHF.

This chain connects TRBV5-8 to TRBJ2-5; 10 bases agree with TRBD1. Trimming at V came to 3 bases and at J to 4 bases, leaving 6 bases not matched to a gene. The V gene's germline CDR1 is SGHTS and CDR2 YDEGEE. The CDR3 totals 15 residues. The CDR3 spells CASSSGDRGPETQYF. The CDR3 DNA follows: TGTGCCAGCAGCTCCGGGGACAGGGGCCCAGAGACCCAGTACTTC.

The V and J genes are TRBV2 and TRBJ1-3, with D maybe TRBD1 (6 bases). The V end lost 2 bases, the J end lost 1 base, and 9 bases lay between the germline ends. The CDR3 is made up of 15 amino acids. CDR1 is SNHLY, CDR2 FYNNEI, per germline. This CDR3 is CASSETRGSGNTIYF. The CDR3 bases are TGTGCCAGCAGTGAAACCAGGGGTTCTGGAAACACCATATATTTT.